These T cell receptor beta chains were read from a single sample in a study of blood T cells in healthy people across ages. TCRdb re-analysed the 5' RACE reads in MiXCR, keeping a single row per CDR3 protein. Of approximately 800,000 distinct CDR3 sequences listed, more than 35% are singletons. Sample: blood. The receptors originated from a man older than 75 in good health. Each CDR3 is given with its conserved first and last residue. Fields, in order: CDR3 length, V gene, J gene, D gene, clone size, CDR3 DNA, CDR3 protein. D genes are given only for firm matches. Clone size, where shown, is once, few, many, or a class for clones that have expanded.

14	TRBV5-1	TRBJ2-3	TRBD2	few	TGCGCCAGCAGCGGCGGGAGTCTTTCAGATACGCAGTATTTT	CASSGGSLSDTQYF
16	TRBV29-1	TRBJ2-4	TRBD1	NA	TGCAGCGTTGACCAATCGGGGACAGGGGACCCTCCAGAGCAGTACTTC	CSVDQSGTGDPPEQYF
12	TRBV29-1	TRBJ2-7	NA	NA	TGCAGCGGTACAGGGAATTCGGGCGAGCAGTACTTC	CSGTGNSGEQYF
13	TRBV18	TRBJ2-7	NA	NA	TGTGCCAGCTCCCCAGAGGGGGTGGGCGAGCAGTACTTC	CASSPEGVGEQYF
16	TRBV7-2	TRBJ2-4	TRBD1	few	TGTGCCAGCAGCTCGAAGGGGACAGGGGGGATCGTCATTCAGTACTTC	CASSSKGTGGIVIQYF
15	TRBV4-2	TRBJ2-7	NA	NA	TGTGCCAGCAGCCAACCAGACAGACCATACTACGAGCAGTACTTC	CASSQPDRPYYEQYF
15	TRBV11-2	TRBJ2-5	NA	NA	TGTGCCAGCGGCCCTGCAACCCCAGGGGAAGAGACCCAGTACTTC	CASGPATPGEETQYF
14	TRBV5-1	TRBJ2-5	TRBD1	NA	TGCGCCAGCAGCACCCGGGACAGGGGAGCGGCCCAGTACTTC	CASSTRDRGAAQYF
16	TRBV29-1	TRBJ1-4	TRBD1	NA	TGCAGCGTTGCCCATACACGAGGGACAGGGTTGAGAAAACTGTTTTTT	CSVAHTRGTGLRKLFF
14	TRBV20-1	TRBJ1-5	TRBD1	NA	TGCAGTGCGCAGGACAGGGGAAGGTATCAGCCCCAGCATTTT	CSAQDRGRYQPQHF
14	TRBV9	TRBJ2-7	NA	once	TGTGCCAGCAGCGAACCCCTCCCACCCTACGAGCAGTACTTC	CASSEPLPPYEQYF
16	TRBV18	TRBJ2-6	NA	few	TGTGCCAGCTCACAAGAACCCGGGGCTGGGGCCAACGTCCTGACTTTC	CASSQEPGAGANVLTF
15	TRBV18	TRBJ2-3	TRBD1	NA	TGTGCCAGCTCAAAGGACAGGGGGCGCACAGATACGCAGTATTTT	CASSKDRGRTDTQYF
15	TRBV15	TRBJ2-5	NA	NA	TGTGCCACCAGCTTCAGTCGTAGCCTGGGGGAGACCCAGTACTTC	CATSFSRSLGETQYF
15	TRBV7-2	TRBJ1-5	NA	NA	TGTGCCAGCAGCTTTATGGGGGCCCGGAATCAGCCCCAGCATTTT	CASSFMGARNQPQHF
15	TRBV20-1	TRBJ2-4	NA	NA	TGCAGTGCGCCCGAGGCTAGCCTAGCCAAAAACATTCAGTACTTC	CSAPEASLAKNIQYF
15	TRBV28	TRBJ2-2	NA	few	TGTGCCAGCAGTTTACGAACGACACAGACCGGGGAGCTGTTTTTT	CASSLRTTQTGELFF
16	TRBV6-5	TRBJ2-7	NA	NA	TGTGCCAGCAGTTACTCGGGACACGGAGGTCGCTACGAGCAGTACTTC	CASSYSGHGGRYEQYF
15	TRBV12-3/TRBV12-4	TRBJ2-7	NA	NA	TGTGCCAGCAGTTCGCTCAGTGGAGGGGTAGGCGAGCAGTACTTC	CASSSLSGGVGEQYF
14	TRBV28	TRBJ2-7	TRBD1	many	TGTGCCAGCCGCTCCGCAGGGGGCGTCTACGAGCAGTACTTC	CASRSAGGVYEQYF
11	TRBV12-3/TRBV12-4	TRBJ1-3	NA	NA	TGTGCTGCTCGTTTTGGGAACACCATATATTTT	CAARFGNTIYF
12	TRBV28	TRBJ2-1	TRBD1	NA	TGTGCCAGCAGCCGGGGACAGTTCGAGCAGTTCTTC	CASSRGQFEQFF
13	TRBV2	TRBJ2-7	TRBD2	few	TGTGCCAGCAGTGAACTAGCGGGAGGCGAGCAGTACTTC	CASSELAGGEQYF
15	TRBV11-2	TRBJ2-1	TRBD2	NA	TGTGCCAGCAGCCCCCGGGTAGCGGGACCCTATGAGCAGTTCTTC	CASSPRVAGPYEQFF
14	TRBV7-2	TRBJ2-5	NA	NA	TGTGCCAGCAGCTTAGGGCTTTCACACGATGAGCAGTACTTC	CASSLGLSHDEQYF
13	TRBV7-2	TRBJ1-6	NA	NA	TGTGCCAGCAGCCGCGGGGGTCAATCACCCCTCCACTTT	CASSRGGQSPLHF
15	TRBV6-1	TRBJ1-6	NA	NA	TGTGCCAGCAGTGAACCGGCAGGGTTAAATTCACCCCTCCACTTT	CASSEPAGLNSPLHF
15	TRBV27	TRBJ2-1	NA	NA	TGTGCCAGCAGTGGAGGGGGCACAGTCCACAATGAGCAGTTCTTC	CASSGGGTVHNEQFF
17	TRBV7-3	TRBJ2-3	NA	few	TGTGCCAGCAGCTTAACATCCGCAGCTTCTAGCACAGATACGCAGTATTTT	CASSLTSAASSTDTQYF
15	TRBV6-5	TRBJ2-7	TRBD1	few	TGTGCCAGCAGGGACGGACAGGGGGTCAGGTACGAGCAGTACTTC	CASRDGQGVRYEQYF
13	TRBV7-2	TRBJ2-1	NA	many	TGTGCCAGCAGTTTAAGCCTAAACAATGAGCAGTTCTTC	CASSLSLNNEQFF
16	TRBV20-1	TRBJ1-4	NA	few	TGCAGTGCTAGAGGCGGTACAGTGGTGGATAGGGAAAAACTGTTTTTT	CSARGGTVVDREKLFF
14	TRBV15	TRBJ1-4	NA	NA	TGTGCCACTACCTTAAAGCAGGGGAATGAAAAACTGTTTTTT	CATTLKQGNEKLFF
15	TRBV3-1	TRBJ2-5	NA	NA	TGTGCCAGCAGCCGTCTTAGCGTTGTCCAAGAGACCCAGTACTTC	CASSRLSVVQETQYF
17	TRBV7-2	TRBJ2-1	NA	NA	TGTGCCAGCAGCCCCCGGACTAGGGGGGGCTCCTACAATGAGCAGTTCTTC	CASSPRTRGGSYNEQFF
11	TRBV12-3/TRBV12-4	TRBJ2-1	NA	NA	TGTGCCAGCAGCCATTCCCAGGAGCAGTTCTTC	CASSHSQEQFF
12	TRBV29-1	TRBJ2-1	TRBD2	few	TGCAGCGCAGGACTAGCGGGAGGCGAGCAGTTCTTC	CSAGLAGGEQFF
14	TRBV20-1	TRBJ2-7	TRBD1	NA	TGCAGTTCTCGAGGGGGACAGGGTATTGGCGAGCAGTACTTC	CSSRGGQGIGEQYF
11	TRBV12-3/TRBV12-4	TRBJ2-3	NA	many	TGTGCCAGCTCAGAGGGAGATACGCAGTATTTT	CASSEGDTQYF
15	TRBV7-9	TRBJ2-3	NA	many	TGTGCCAGCAGCTTATTCCGGGTCCGCCCAGATACGCAGTATTTT	CASSLFRVRPDTQYF
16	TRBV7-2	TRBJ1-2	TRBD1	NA	TGTGCCAGCAGCTTAAAGGGCCAAACAGGGGAATATGGCTACACCTTC	CASSLKGQTGEYGYTF
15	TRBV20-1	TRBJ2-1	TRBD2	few	TGCAGTGCTAGAGGCGGAGTAGCGGGCCACAATGAGCAGTTCTTC	CSARGGVAGHNEQFF
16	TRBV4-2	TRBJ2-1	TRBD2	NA	TGTGCCAGCAGCCATGCGACTAGCGCGTCCTACAATGAGCAGTTCTTC	CASSHATSASYNEQFF
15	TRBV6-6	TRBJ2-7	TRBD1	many	TGTGCCAGCAGTATAACAGGGGAAGGGTCCTACGAGCAGTACTTC	CASSITGEGSYEQYF
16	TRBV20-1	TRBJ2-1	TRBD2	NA	TGCAGTGCTAGAGCTGGTAGCGGGAGCCCCGGGAATGAGCAGTTCTTC	CSARAGSGSPGNEQFF
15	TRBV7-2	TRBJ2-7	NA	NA	TGTGCCAGCAGCTTAGATTCGACTACCGCCTACGAGCAGTACTTC	CASSLDSTTAYEQYF
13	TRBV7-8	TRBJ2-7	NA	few	TGTGCCAGCAGCCCCCGTCTGTCCTACGAGCAGTACTTC	CASSPRLSYEQYF
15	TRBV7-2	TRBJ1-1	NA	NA	TGTGCCAGCAGCTTAGTGACAGTTAGGAACACTGAAGCTTTCTTT	CASSLVTVRNTEAFF
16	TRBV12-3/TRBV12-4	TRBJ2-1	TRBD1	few	TGTGCCAGCAGCGATAGGACAGGGGGCTCCTACAATGAGCAGTTCTTC	CASSDRTGGSYNEQFF
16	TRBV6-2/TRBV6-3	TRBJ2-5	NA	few	TGTGCCAGCAGTTACTCGGGCAGGGGACACCAAGAGACCCAGTACTTC	CASSYSGRGHQETQYF
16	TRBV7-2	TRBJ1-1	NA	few	TGTGCCAGCAGCTTAGCTAGGGACACAGTGAACACTGAAGCTTTCTTT	CASSLARDTVNTEAFF
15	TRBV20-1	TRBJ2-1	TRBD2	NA	TGCAGTGCTAGAGATCGGGTGGGACTAAACAATGAGCAGTTCTTC	CSARDRVGLNNEQFF
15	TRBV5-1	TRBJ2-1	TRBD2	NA	TGCGCCAGCAGTCCGGCGAGCGGGGCATACAATGAGCAGTTCTTC	CASSPASGAYNEQFF
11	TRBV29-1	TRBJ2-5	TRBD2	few	TGCAGCGCGGGGGGGAGGGAGACCCAGTACTTC	CSAGGRETQYF